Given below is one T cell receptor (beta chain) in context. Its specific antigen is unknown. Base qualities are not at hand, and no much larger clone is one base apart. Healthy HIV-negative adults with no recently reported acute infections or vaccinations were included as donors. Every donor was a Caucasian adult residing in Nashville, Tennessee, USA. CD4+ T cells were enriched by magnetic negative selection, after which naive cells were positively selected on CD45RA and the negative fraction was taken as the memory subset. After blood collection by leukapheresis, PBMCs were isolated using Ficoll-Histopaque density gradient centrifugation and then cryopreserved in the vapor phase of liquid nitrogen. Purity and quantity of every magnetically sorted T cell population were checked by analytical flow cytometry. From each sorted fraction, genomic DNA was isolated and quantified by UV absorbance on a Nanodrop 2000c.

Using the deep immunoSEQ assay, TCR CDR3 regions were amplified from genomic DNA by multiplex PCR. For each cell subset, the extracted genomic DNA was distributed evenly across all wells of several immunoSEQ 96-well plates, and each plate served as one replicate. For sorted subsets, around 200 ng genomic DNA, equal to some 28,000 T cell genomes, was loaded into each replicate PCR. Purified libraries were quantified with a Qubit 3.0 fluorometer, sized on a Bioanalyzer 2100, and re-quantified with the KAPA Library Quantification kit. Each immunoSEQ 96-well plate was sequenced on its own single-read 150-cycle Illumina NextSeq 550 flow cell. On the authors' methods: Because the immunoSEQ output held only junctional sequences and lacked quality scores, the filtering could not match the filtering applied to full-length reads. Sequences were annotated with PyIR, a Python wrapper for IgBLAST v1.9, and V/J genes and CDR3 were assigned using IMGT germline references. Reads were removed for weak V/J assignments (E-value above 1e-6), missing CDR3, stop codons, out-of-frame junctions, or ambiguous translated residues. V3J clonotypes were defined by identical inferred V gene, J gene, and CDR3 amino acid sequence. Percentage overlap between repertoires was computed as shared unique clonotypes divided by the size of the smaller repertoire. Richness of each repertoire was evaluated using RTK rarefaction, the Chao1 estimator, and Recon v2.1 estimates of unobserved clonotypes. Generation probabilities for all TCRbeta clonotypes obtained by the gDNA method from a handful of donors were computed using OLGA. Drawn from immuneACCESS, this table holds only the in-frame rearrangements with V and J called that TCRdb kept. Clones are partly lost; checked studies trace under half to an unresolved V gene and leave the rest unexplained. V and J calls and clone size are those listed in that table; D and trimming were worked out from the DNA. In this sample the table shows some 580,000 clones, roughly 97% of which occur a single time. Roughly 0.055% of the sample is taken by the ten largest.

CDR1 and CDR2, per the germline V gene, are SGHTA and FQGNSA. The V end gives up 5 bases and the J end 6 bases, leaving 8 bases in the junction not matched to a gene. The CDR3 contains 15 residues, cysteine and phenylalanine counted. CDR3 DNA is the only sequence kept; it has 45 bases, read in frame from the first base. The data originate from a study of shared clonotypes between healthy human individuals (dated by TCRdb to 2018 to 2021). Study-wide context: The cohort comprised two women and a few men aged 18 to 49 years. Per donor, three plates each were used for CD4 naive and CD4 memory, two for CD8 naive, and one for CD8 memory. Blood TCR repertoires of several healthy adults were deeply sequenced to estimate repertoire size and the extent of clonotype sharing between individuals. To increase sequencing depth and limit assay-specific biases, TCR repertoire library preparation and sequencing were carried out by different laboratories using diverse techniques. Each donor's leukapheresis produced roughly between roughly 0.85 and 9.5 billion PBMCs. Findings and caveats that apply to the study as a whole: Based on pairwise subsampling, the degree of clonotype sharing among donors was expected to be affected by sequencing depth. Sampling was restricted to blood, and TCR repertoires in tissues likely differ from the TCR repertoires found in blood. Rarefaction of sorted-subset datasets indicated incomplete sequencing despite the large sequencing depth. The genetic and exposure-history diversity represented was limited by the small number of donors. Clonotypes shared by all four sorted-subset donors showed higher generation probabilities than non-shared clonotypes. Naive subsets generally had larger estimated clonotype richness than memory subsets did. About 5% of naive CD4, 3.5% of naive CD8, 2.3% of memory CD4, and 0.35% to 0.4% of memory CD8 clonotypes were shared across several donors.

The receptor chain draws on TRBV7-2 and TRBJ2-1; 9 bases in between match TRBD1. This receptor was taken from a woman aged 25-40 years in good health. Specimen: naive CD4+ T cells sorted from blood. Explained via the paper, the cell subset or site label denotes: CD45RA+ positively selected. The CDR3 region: CASSHAGTGSNEQFF. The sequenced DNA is TGTGCCAGCAGCCATGCCGGGACAGGGTCCAATGAGCAGTTCTTC.